This TCR beta chain was captured in a study of T-cell reconstitution after alpha-beta-depleted transplantation in children. Per the germline V gene, CDR1 is MGHDK and CDR2 is SYGVNS. This CDR3 spans 18 amino acids. With V trimmed by 4 bases and J by 6 bases, 15 bases remained unmatched. This clonotype occurred a few times. Unique molecular identifiers were used in preparing the TCRbeta library. TCRdb reanalysed the PCR reads using MiXCR and keeps one entry per CDR3 protein. Of about 500,000 distinct CDR3 sequences detected, roughly 33% appear once; the ten largest clones hold less than 2.5%. Material: PBMCs from the stem cell graft donor, obtained from the stem cell graft. This clonotype originated in a human donor who donated a stem cell graft to a child with aplastic anemia. V and J are TRBV25-1 and TRBJ2-2; 9 bases align to TRBD2. The CDR3 here is CASSGALTGTSRSGELFF. In DNA, the CDR3 is TGTGCCAGCAGTGGGGCGTTAACCGGGACTAGCAGGTCCGGGGAGCTGTTTTTT.